This T cell receptor (beta chain) was documented in a study of shared clonotypes between healthy human individuals. Background on the study: Researchers assigned three CD4 naive, three CD4 memory, two CD8 naive and one CD8 memory plate to each donor. Overall study findings and caveats: Generally, estimated richness proved larger in naive subsets than it did in memory subsets. Sequencing depth was a factor that was expected to affect clonotype sharing among donors. Sampling covered nothing but blood. Tissue TCR repertoires likely differ from those found in blood.

A word on this clone: Its target is not known.

Profiled with immunoSEQ multiplex PCR; TCRdb holds only in-frame clones, not every one. The sample comprises 1.6 million or so clones, around 95% of which are singletons, and about 1.2% rests with the top ten. Germline V lookup: CDR1 MNHEY, CDR2 SMNVEV (reference sequence). This CDR3 is 14 amino acids long. V gave up 6 bases and J gave up 4 bases; unmatched junction bases: 4. This chain links TRBV27 with TRBJ1-2; 11 bases align to TRBD1. The sequence was collected from a man younger than 45 in good health. Specimen: naive CD4+ T cells sorted from blood. Stated subset: CD45RA+ positively selected. DNA of the CDR3: TGTGCCAGCAGGCGGACAGGGGGCTTCTATGGCTACACCTTC. Encoded protein: CASRRTGGFYGYTF.